One and the same sample provided the 16 T cell receptor beta chains below, sequenced in a study of blood T cell repertoires in COVID-19. Profiled with immunoSEQ multiplex PCR; TCRdb holds only in-frame clones, not every one. The data contain some 180,000 clones, roughly 93% of them singletons. The sequenced sample consisted of peripheral blood. These receptors all stem from a man younger than 35 with COVID-19, enrolled during active disease.

This clone was found once. The chain combines TRBV27 with TRBJ2-3; TRBD2 matches 9 bases. From germline, CDR1 is MNHEY and CDR2 SMNVEV (reference sequence). The V and J ends lost 5 bases and 3 bases, in that order; junction bases with no gene match: 3. There are 14 residues in the CDR3. CDR3 nucleotides: TGTGCCAGCAGTCCTGGACTAGCGACAGATACGCAGTATTTT. This translates into CASSPGLATDTQYF.

V is TRBV11-2 and J is TRBJ1-3; 7 bases match TRBD1. CDR3 length: 19 amino acids. With V trimmed by 3 bases and J by 2 bases, 16 bases remained unmatched. Germline V gene lookup returns CDR1 SGHAT and CDR2 FQNNGV. The CDR3 reads CASSLDRQGYTGPGNTIYF. CDR3 nucleotide sequence: TGTGCCAGCAGCTTGGACAGACAGGGATATACGGGTCCTGGAAACACCATATATTTT. Looking up the rest from reference TRBV11-2 and TRBJ1-3 gives the full variable domain: EAGVAQSPRYKIIEKRQSVAFWCNPISGHATLYWYQQILGQGPKLLIQFQNNGVVDDSQLPKDRFSAERLKGVDSTLKIQPAKLEDSAVYLCASSLDRQGYTGPGNTIYFGEGSWLTVV.

The gene calls are TRBV6-2 or TRBV6-3 and TRBJ2-2; a possible D gene is TRBD2 (6 bases). The CDR3 length is 14 residues. Germline loops: CDR1 MNHEY, CDR2 SVGEGT. With 6 bases removed from V and 6 bases from J, the gap between germline ends came to 14 bases. The CDR3 DNA is TGTGCCAGCAGCCGCCCCGGGGGAGCCGGGGAGCTGTTTTTT. Translation: CASSRPGGAGELFF.

The chain uses TRBV29-1 and TRBJ2-7, with D perhaps matching TRBD1 (6 bases). V was pared by 4 bases and J by 0 bases, with 10 bases between. In germline, CDR1 is SQVTM, CDR2 ANQGSEA. CDR3 length: 13 residues. The CDR3 is CSVGDTDSYEQYF. CDR3 coding DNA: TGCAGCGTTGGGGACACCGACTCCTACGAGCAGTACTTC.

CDR3 residues: CASSVLSTNNEQFF. In DNA, the CDR3 is TGTGCCAGCAGCGTCTTATCGACTAACAATGAGCAGTTCTTC. The chain couples TRBV9 to TRBJ2-1, with TRBD2 as a possible D gene (5 bases). The CDR3 has 14 residues. The germline V gene has CDR1 SGDLS and CDR2 YYNGEE. The V end was cut by 2 bases, the J end by 5 bases, with 11 bases between.

The chain joins TRBV28 to TRBJ2-7, with D perhaps matching TRBD1 (6 bases). The length of the CDR3 is 15 residues. Germline values: CDR1 MDHEN, CDR2 SYDVKM. V was pared by 7 bases and J by 5 bases, with 21 bases between. CDR3 DNA sequence: TGTGCCAGCACCACTAGGAGACAGGCTCTAGACGAGCAGTACTTC. Protein sequence: CASTTRRQALDEQYF.

This rearrangement joins TRBV5-1 to TRBJ2-5; D may be TRBD1 (6 bases). The germline V gene encodes CDR1 SGHRS and CDR2 YFSETQ. Trimming cost V 0 bases and J 3 bases, with 12 bases left between them. The CDR3 is made up of 15 amino acids. The CDR3 protein is CASSLEGQPEETQYF. The CDR3, as DNA: TGCGCCAGCAGCTTGGAAGGACAGCCTGAAGAGACCCAGTACTTC.

This rearrangement joins TRBV9 to TRBJ1-2, with D unclear. The CDR3 is 13 residues long. From germline, CDR1 is SGDLS and CDR2 YYNGEE. The V end lost 2 bases, the J end lost 8 bases, and 13 bases lay between the germline ends. CDR3 amino acids: CASSVDSGRGYTF. Here the CDR3 DNA reads TGTGCCAGCAGCGTCGATTCAGGAAGGGGCTACACCTTC.

The chain employs TRBV9 and TRBJ2-3, with D maybe TRBD2 (6 bases). This CDR3 comprises 16 residues. Germline V CDR1 and CDR2: SGDLS, YYNGEE. The V end lost 2 bases, the J end lost 1 base, and 14 bases lay between the germline ends. CDR3 region: CASSVLADVGTDTQYF. In DNA form, the CDR3 reads TGTGCCAGCAGCGTTTTAGCGGATGTCGGCACAGATACGCAGTATTTT.

J is TRBJ2-7 and V is TRBV2, with TRBD1 as a possible D gene (5 bases). Trimming removed 4 bases from V and 5 bases from J, with 21 bases in between. The germline V gene has CDR1 SNHLY and CDR2 FYNNEI. This CDR3 comprises 16 residues. The CDR3 DNA follows: TGTGCCAGCAGTGCCAGATCGGCGCAGGGTGCCCACGAGCAGTACTTC. Protein sequence: CASSARSAQGAHEQYF.

To note about this clone: The sample has other DNA sequences that encode this CDR3 too. The V call is TRBV20-1, the J call TRBJ2-7; D might be TRBD2 (6 bases). The V gene's germline CDR1 is DFQATT and CDR2 SNEGSKA (reference sequence). The CDR3 contains 11 residues. Trimming took off 6 bases at V and 3 bases at J, with 9 bases between the two ends. Here the CDR3 DNA reads TGCAGTGCCAGGAGGGGCTACGAGCAGTACTTC. Translation gives CSARRGYEQYF.

The chain carries TRBV5-6 and TRBJ2-7; D ambiguous. Germline lookup yields CDR1 SGHDT and CDR2 YYEEEE. The CDR3 sequence is 15 residues long. V lost 0 bases to trimming and J lost 0 bases, with 10 bases between them. In nucleotides, the CDR3 is TGTGCCAGCAGCTTGGGGGCAGGTCTCTCCTACGAGCAGTACTTC. Translated: CASSLGAGLSYEQYF.

The J gene is TRBJ1-1, the V gene TRBV6-5, with no clear D. V lost 6 bases and J 10 bases, leaving 12 bases between the germline ends. This CDR3 has 11 amino acids. Germline V gene lookup returns CDR1 MNHEY and CDR2 SVGAGI. The CDR3 coding sequence is TGTGCCAGCAGCCTTCCAACGAGAGCTTTCTTT. Its protein product is CASSLPTRAFF.

This chain connects TRBV10-3 to TRBJ1-2; the D gene is possibly TRBD1 (5 bases). The CDR3 sequence is 15 residues long. CDR1 and CDR2 from the germline V gene are ENHRY and SYGVKD. Trimming stripped 3 bases from V and 4 bases from J, with 15 bases between. CDR3 bases: TGTGCCATCAGTGACCCCAGGGCTTGGGCCTATGGCTACACCTTC. This translates into CAISDPRAWAYGYTF.

The gene calls are TRBV2 and TRBJ2-7; 7 bases are shared with TRBD1. V was clipped by 6 bases and J by 12 bases; unmatched bases: 5. The germline V gene encodes CDR1 SNHLY and CDR2 FYNNEI. The CDR3 consists of 10 residues. This CDR3 is CASSGQAPYF. Here the CDR3 DNA reads TGTGCCAGCAGCGGACAGGCTCCGTACTTC.

V gene TRBV5-4 combines with J gene TRBJ2-1; a weak D match, TRBD2 (6 bases). Germline assignment: CDR1 SGHNT and CDR2 YYREEE (reference sequence). The V end lost 0 bases, the J end lost 6 bases, and 19 bases lay between the germline ends. The length of the CDR3 is 17 residues. CDR3 loop: CASSLETGTLWANEQFF. The CDR3 coding sequence is TGTGCCAGCAGCTTGGAGACTGGGACTTTGTGGGCCAATGAGCAGTTCTTC.